This T cell receptor (beta chain) was captured in a study of cytomegalovirus exposure and HLA in healthy donors (TCRdb year 2017). Regarding the complete study: An earlier analysis of under 600 of the donors reported 250 to 300 Gb of sequence data and 117 million unique TCR beta sequences from some 180 million T cells. The study was designed to test whether signatures of past pathogen exposure could be identified by cataloging public T cell receptors. Rather than using new phenotypic data, the later analysis identified candidate immune exposures from TCR beta sequences and from how often those sequences occurred across donors. HLA typing covered class I and class II loci at four-digit resolution. Along with the approximately 700-subject first cohort, a separate validation cohort of approximately 110 different subjects was used. The number of typed donors differed by locus: about 629-630 for A, B, C, DRB1 and DQB1; approximately 540 for DQA1; 606 for DPA1; and 400 to 480 for DPB1. Of the approximately 400 genotyped donors, over 70% fell in the genetic ancestry cluster associated with self-reported Caucasian donors. Donor age, sex, ethnicity and CMV serostatus were compiled together with the repertoire data. Every repertoire in the discovery cohort had been generated on one and the same sequencing platform. In a later analysis, previously published TCR beta repertoires from 600 to 850 donors were re-analyzed and high-resolution HLA genotyping was added so that TCR occurrence patterns could be studied. Among 398 genotyped donors of the cohort, an average of approximately 220,000 unique TCR beta nucleotide sequences was sequenced per donor, of which roughly 17% were non-productive. To predict cytomegalovirus infection status, the study combined high-throughput TCR immunosequencing, statistical association of individual TCRs with disease status, and machine learning. Roughly 300 gigabases of sequencing data and around 85 million unique TCR sequences made up an early release that covered fewer than 650 HLA-typed donors. To decide whether each TCR beta V gene segment behaved as functional or pseudogenic, an earlier analysis of several hundred of the donors relied on high-throughput TCR beta sequencing. Several DR-DQ haplotypes were handled as single units for association and clustering, since linkage in the cohort was strong. The T cell repertoires of 666 subjects were profiled by immunosequencing and related to cytomegalovirus serostatus. A later genetic analysis used genome-wide SNP genotypes for about three fifths of the 666 donors, treating that subset as a discovery cohort. Paper-wide results and their limitations: Most CMV-associated TCR beta chains appeared to be HLA-restricted in a later analysis, and the HLA associations seemed to be driven largely by CMV exposure. Because the 87-base-pair reads could not distinguish some IMGT-functional V segments, including TRBV6-2 and TRBV6-3, those segments were excluded. Immune exposure information for the cohort was limited to CMV serostatus. In both the original and validation cohorts, the classifier was reported to diagnose cytomegalovirus status with high specificity and sensitivity. Several of the top co-occurrence clusters appeared to be linked to parvovirus B19, influenza, CMV and Epstein-Barr virus, according to a later analysis. This cohort had only TCR beta chains sequenced, and the lack of alpha or paired-chain data limited which features could be detected. In vitro tests confirmed that three of the cytomegalovirus-associated TCR beta chains recognize cytomegalovirus antigens. The study gave a list of 150 to 200 TCR beta chains associated with cytomegalovirus. V-gene and J-gene trimming of TCR beta chains was associated with a missense DCLRE1C variant in a later genetic analysis, and the association was replicated in an independent cohort. Correlated functional status among segregating V segments might be attributable to linkage disequilibrium, but an unknown experimental factor could not be ruled out. Most TCR sequences were observed very rarely across donors, whereas some public TCRs were present in many individuals. A later analysis found that TCR association rates varied across HLA loci, with DRB1 alleles showing the most associated TCRs and HLA-C alleles the fewest. According to a later genetic analysis, donors in an Asian-associated ancestry cluster had fewer N-insertions in productive TCRs than the roughly 670-donor mean. When HLA alleles, especially DR and DQ, strongly co-occurred, TCR associations were difficult to assign to individual alleles. In a later analysis, HLA-associated TCR beta chains showed more clonal expansion and lower generation probabilities than non-associated chains that were equally common. The authors suggested that the approach could potentially be generalized to other disease states and immunological phenotypes. Roughly uniform sequencing depth across donors was assumed in presence/absence analyses, although this assumption may not hold. A further reported finding was that TCR beta sequences accurately predicted the HLA-A and HLA-B alleles for most subjects in the first cohort. A cluster of highly shared sequence variants was judged likely to represent a technical artifact of the sequencing pipeline. Because counts were too low, roughly 16 rarely observed V segments, including chromosome 9 orphons, were left out of the earlier analysis of approximately 580 of the donors. A later analysis associated roughly 17,000 TCR beta sequences with specific HLA alleles at a false discovery rate of 0.05. Because some donors lacked HLA typing at each locus, the association tests relied only on the typed subset. In an earlier analysis of 587 of the donors, most TCR beta V segments appeared in productive rearrangements about 87% or about 30% of the time, broadly matching IMGT annotations.

The cohort was made up of several hundred healthy bone marrow donors. At the time of sampling, every cohort member was nominally healthy, though immune exposures that went unrecorded were likely present. The donor was CMV seropositive and was included in the group of 250 to 300 seropositive cohort members. A peripheral blood sample was collected from each donor, and TCR beta sequencing was performed on peripheral blood mononuclear cells. Genomic DNA was extracted from the blood cell samples with the Qiagen DNeasy Blood Extraction Kit. The method behind the library was the immunoSEQ multiplex PCR assay. A mixture of 60 forward primers for TCR Vbeta segments and 13 reverse primers for TCR Jbeta segments was used in the multiplex PCR. Amplification of the CDR3 region of rearranged TCR beta genes was performed with a multiplex PCR assay on genomic DNA. The amplified TCR beta libraries were sequenced on the Illumina HiSeq System as 87-base-pair reads. The original pipeline was this. Across the 666 repertoires, a later analysis counted some 81 million unique TCR beta chains, about 10 million of which were shared by at least two donors. A nearest-neighbor algorithm error-corrected the raw reads and collapsed the reads into unique sequences, merging closely related sequences to remove PCR and sequencing errors. V, D and J gene segments were assigned by aligning CDR3 sequences to IMGT reference sequences. For a sequence to be retained, at least a six-nucleotide match to both a V gene segment and a J gene segment was required. A rearrangement was called productive if the CDR3 had no stop codons and remained in frame with V and J, and every other rearrangement was called non-productive. CDR3 was defined by IMGT convention, running from the second conserved V-encoded cysteine to the conserved J-encoded phenylalanine. The earlier analysis of about 530 of the donors excluded any sequence lacking an unambiguous match to a single V gene segment. An earlier analysis of around 600 of the donors classified V segments as functional when productive rearrangements were above 56.7% and as segregating when the standard deviation between donors was above 5%. A statistical classification framework was developed to diagnose cytomegalovirus status using the catalog of TCR beta chain sequences. A later analysis assigned V and J genes by comparing TCR nucleotide sequences with IMGT/GENE-DB human TR gene sequences. The TCRdist pipeline was used in a later analysis to assign CDR3 sequences and most-parsimonious VDJ recombination scenarios. In a later analysis, every TCR beta chain was defined by the combination of its CDR3 amino acid sequence and its V-gene family, and reads without a unique V-gene family were dropped. As a way to deal with suspected cross-contamination and a sequencing artifact, a later analysis dropped hundreds of nucleotide sequences that were highly shared and had low generation probability. In a later analysis, a clonal expansion index was calculated for each public chain from normalized within-repertoire ranks of inferred template counts. A later analysis computed generation probabilities with a VDJ recombination model fitted to out-of-frame rearrangements, and checked the results against IGoR. A later analysis scored TCR-TCR, TCR-HLA and TCR-CMV co-occurrence with hypergeometric tests, applying a repertoire-size bias correction to TCR pairs. To estimate false discovery rates, a later analysis permuted the HLA or CMV assignments 20 times. In a later analysis, co-occurring TCRs were grouped with DBSCAN, and TCRdist sequence similarity was added when clustering was performed within HLA-allele-positive subsets. Repertoires with fewer than 30,000 or more than 120,000 public chains, plus five repertoires with anomalous nucleotide sharing, were excluded from co-occurrence clustering. TCRdb stores this immuneACCESS table with in-frame sequences only. Part of the clones is absent; in the studies checked, under half of the shortfall reflects unresolved V genes, and no reason is known for the rest. Clone size and the V and J calls come from that table; the DNA yielded D and trimming. The sample's clone listing holds around 200,000 clones. The top ten hold about 1.1% of the sample.

As to this clone: Its antigen remains unidentified.

The germline V gene encodes CDR1 SGHVS and CDR2 FQNEAQ. Spanning cysteine to phenylalanine, the CDR3 consists of 15 amino acids. The kept DNA is CDR3 alone, 45 bases in frame from the first base. The germline V end is reduced by 2 bases and the J end by 2 bases; junction bases left unmatched: 2. Sequences were obtained from PBMCs. This receptor was obtained from a girl aged 2 to 10 in good health and CMV-seropositive. The chain joins TRBV7-8 to TRBJ2-1, with TRBD1 matching 8 junction bases. The CDR3 region: CASSLPGQAYNEQFF. The bases are TGTGCCAGCAGCTTACCGGGACAGGCCTACAATGAGCAGTTCTTC.